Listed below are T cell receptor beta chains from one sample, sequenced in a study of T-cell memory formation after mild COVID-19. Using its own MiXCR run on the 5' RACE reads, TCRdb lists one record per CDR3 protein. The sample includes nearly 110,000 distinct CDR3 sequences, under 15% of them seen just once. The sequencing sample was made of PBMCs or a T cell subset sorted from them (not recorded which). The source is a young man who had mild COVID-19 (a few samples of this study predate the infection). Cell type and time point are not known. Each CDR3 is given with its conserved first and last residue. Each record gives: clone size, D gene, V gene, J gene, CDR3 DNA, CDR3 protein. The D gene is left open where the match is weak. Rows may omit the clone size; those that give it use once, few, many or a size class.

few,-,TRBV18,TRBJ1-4,TGTGCCAGCTCACCACCCCCCGGGGAGGATGAAAAACTGTTTTTT,CASSPPPGEDEKLFF
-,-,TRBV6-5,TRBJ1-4,TGTGCCAGCAAGGACGGCGCAACTAATGAAAAACTGTTTTTT,CASKDGATNEKLFF
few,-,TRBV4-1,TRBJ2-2,TGCGCCAGCAGCCAAGGACTGGCTGGGACCGGGGAGCTGTTTTTT,CASSQGLAGTGELFF
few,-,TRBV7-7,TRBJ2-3,TGTGCTAGCAGCTTAGGCGGCGGGTCGTTCGATACGCAGTATTTT,CASSLGGGSFDTQYF
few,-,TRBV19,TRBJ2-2,TGTGCCAGTAGTATAGGGGGAGGCGGGGAGCTGTTTTTT,CASSIGGGGELFF
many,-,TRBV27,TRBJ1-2,TGTGCCAGCACCTCCTCTCAGGACCACTATGGCTACACCTTC,CASTSSQDHYGYTF
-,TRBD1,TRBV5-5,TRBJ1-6,TGTGCCAGCAGCTTGACAGGGGACGTTTCACCCCTCCACTTT,CASSLTGDVSPLHF
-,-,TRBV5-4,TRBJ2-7,TGTGCCAGCAGCTTGTCGGGGGTTCCCTACGAGCAGTACTTC,CASSLSGVPYEQYF
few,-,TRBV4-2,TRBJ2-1,TGTGCCAGCAGCCAAGGACACGGAAATAGGAATGAGCAGTTCTTC,CASSQGHGNRNEQFF
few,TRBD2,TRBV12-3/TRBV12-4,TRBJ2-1,TGTGCCAGCACCCTCCAAGTCGGCGCGGGGGGGCCTGGGGAGCAGTTCTTC,CASTLQVGAGGPGEQFF
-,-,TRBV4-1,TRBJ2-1,TGCGCCAGCAGCCAAGGGGCGGTGTGGGGAAAGCCCCACAATGAGCAGTTCTTC,CASSQGAVWGKPHNEQFF
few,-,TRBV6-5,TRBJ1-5,TGTGCCAGCAGCTCCGGACCGGTCCAGCCCCAGCATTTT,CASSSGPVQPQHF
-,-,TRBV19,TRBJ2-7,TGTGCCAGTAGTATAGGAACCGGGGGATCCTACGAGCAGTACTTC,CASSIGTGGSYEQYF
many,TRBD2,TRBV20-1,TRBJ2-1,TGCAGTGCCCGAGACGGGGGGGGTCCCTACAATGAGCAGTTCTTC,CSARDGGGPYNEQFF
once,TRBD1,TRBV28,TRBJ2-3,TGTGCCAGCAGCCCCCCTTCCCTTTACAGGGGATCTAGCACAGATACGCAGTATTTT,CASSPPSLYRGSSTDTQYF
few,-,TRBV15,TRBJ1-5,TGTGCCACCAGGGTCTCGGGATGGGGGAATCAGCCCCAGCATTTT,CATRVSGWGNQPQHF
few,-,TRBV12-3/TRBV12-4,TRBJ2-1,TGTGCCAGCATCTCCGGGACAACCTACAATGAGCAGTTCTTC,CASISGTTYNEQFF
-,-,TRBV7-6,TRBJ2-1,TGTGCCAGCAGTGACTCCGGGGAGCAGTTCTTC,CASSDSGEQFF
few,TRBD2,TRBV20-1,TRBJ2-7,TGCAGTGCTAGTAAGGCTAGCGGGTATGGAGAGCAGTACTTC,CSASKASGYGEQYF
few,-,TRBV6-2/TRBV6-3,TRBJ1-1,TGTGCCAGCAACCCGCCTAACACTGAAGCTTTCTTT,CASNPPNTEAFF
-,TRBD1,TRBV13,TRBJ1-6,TGTGCCAGCAGCGACAACAGGGGCTATAATTCACCCCTCCACTTT,CASSDNRGYNSPLHF
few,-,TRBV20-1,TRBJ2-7,TGCAGTGCTAGGGGAGGCAGCTACGAGCAGTACTTC,CSARGGSYEQYF
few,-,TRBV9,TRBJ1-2,TGTGCCAGCAGCGTAGAAGACATTTACTATGGCTACACCTTC,CASSVEDIYYGYTF
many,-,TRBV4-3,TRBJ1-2,TGCGCCAGCAGCCAGAGAGGGGACACTCATTCTTATGGCTACACCTTC,CASSQRGDTHSYGYTF
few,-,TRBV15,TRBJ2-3,TGTGCCACCCCTGTTCAGACACGCACAGATACGCAGTATTTT,CATPVQTRTDTQYF
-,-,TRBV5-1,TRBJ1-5,TGCGCCAGCGTTCCACCGGGTGTGAGTCAGCCCCAGCATTTT,CASVPPGVSQPQHF
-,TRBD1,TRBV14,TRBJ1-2,TGTGCCAGCAGCCACAGAACAGGGGAGGGCTACACCTTC,CASSHRTGEGYTF
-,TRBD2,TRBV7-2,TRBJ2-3,TGTGCCAGCAGCCTACTTCGACTAGCGGGGGAACGCACAGATACGCAGTATTTT,CASSLLRLAGERTDTQYF
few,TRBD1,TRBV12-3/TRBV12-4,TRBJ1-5,TGTGCCAGCAGCCAGGGGGCAGATCAGCCCCAGCATTTT,CASSQGADQPQHF
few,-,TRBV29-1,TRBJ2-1,TGCAGCGTTGTACGTATCTGGGCCAACGATGAGCAGTTCTTC,CSVVRIWANDEQFF
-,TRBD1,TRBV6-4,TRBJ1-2,TGTGCCAGCAGTGACTCCGACAGGGAATACACCTTC,CASSDSDREYTF
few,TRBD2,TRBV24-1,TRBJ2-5,TGTGCCACCAGTGATCCTACTAGCGGGGGGGCCCAGGAGACCCAGTACTTC,CATSDPTSGGAQETQYF
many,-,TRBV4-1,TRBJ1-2,TGCGCCAGCAGCCAAAAGGCAGAGAAGCCTAACTATGGCTACACCTTC,CASSQKAEKPNYGYTF
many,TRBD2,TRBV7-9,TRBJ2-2,TGTGCCAGCAGCTTAATTGAGACTAGCCCCACCGGGGAGCTGTTTTTT,CASSLIETSPTGELFF
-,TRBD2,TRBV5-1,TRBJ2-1,TGCGCCAGCAGCCCTAGCGGGGGGTTCAATGAGCAGTTCTTC,CASSPSGGFNEQFF
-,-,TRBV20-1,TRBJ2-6,TGCAGTGCTAACAGGGCTGGGGCCAACGTCCTGACTTTC,CSANRAGANVLTF
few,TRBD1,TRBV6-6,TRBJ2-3,TGTGCCAGCAGTTACTCCCGACAGGGGGGACTTGGGCAAGGCACAGATACGCAGTATTTT,CASSYSRQGGLGQGTDTQYF
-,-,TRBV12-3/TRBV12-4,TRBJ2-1,TGTGCCAGCAGTTTTAATCGGGGGCCTTACTACAATGAGCAGTTCTTC,CASSFNRGPYYNEQFF
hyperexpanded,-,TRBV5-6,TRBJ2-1,TGTGCCAGCAGCCCCGAGGGACGGCACAATGAGCAGTTCTTC,CASSPEGRHNEQFF
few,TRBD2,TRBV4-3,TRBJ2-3,TGCGCCAGCAGCCCCCTGTGGGGGCTAGCGGGGGGAGATACGCAGTATTTT,CASSPLWGLAGGDTQYF
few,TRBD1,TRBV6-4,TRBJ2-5,TGTGCCAGCAGCCAGGCCCATCACAGGGGGCACCAAGAGACCCAGTACTTC,CASSQAHHRGHQETQYF
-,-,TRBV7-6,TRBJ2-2,TGTGCCAGCAGCTCAGGTGTCACCGGGGAGCTGTTTTTT,CASSSGVTGELFF
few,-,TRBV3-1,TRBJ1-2,TGTGCCAGCAGCCAAGAAGGACCTTTGGGCTACACCTTC,CASSQEGPLGYTF
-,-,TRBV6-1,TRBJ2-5,TGTGCCAGCAGTGACCCGACAGTGACGATTAGTGGGACCCAGTACTTC,CASSDPTVTISGTQYF
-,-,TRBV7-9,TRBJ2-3,TGTGCCAGCAGAAGTAGGGGAGGAGATACGCAGTATTTT,CASRSRGGDTQYF
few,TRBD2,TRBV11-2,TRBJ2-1,TGTGCCAGCAGCCCCCGGACTAGCGGGGGGTTGAGTGAGCAGTTCTTC,CASSPRTSGGLSEQFF
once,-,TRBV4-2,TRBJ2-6,TGTGCCAGCAGCCAGAGTGACTCCAGCTCTGGGGCCAACGTCCTGACTTTC,CASSQSDSSSGANVLTF
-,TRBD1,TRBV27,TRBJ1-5,TGTGCCAGCAGGGTTAATTGGGACAGGGGGCTGAATCAGCCCCAGCATTTT,CASRVNWDRGLNQPQHF
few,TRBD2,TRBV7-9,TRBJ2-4,TGTGCCAGCAGCGGCGGGACTAGGCCTCAGGGTAGCAAAAACATTCAGTACTTC,CASSGGTRPQGSKNIQYF
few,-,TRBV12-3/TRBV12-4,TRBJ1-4,TGTGCCAGTCAACAGGGTGGGGAAAAACTGTTTTTT,CASQQGGEKLFF
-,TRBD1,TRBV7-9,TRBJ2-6,TGTGCCAGCAGCCCGAGTCTTGGGACAGGCTCCTCTGGGGCCAACGTCCTGACTTTC,CASSPSLGTGSSGANVLTF
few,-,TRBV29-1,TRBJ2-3,TGCAGCGTTGAACCGGCTAGAGCTAGCACAGATACGCAGTATTTT,CSVEPARASTDTQYF